The 22 T cell receptor beta chains reported below all come from one sample, sequenced in a study of naive and memory T cell subsets. An equimolar mix of two oligonucleotides served as the beta constant-region primer for TRBC1 and TRBC2. From the UMI-ligation and nested PCR reads, TCRdb called clonotypes with MiXCR, one entry per CDR3 protein. Of around 30,000 distinct CDR3 sequences listed, around 10% are singletons. Sequenced: effector memory CD4+ T cells from blood. Noted subset: effector memory, CD45RA- CD27-. Source of these receptors: a human donor in good health.

This clonotype was detected many times. The chain uses TRBV7-2 and TRBJ2-1; 7 bases align to TRBD2. The germline V gene has CDR1 SGHTA and CDR2 FQGNSA. The CDR3 length is 15 residues. After removal of 6 bases from V and 0 bases from J, the junction contained 5 bases not matched to a gene. The CDR3 protein is CASRTSSLSYNEQFF. For the CDR3, the DNA is TGTGCCAGCAGGACTAGCTCCCTCTCCTACAATGAGCAGTTCTTC.

The V gene is TRBV4-2, the J gene TRBJ1-3; D remains ambiguous. CDR1 and CDR2 (germline): LGHNA, YNFKEQ. This CDR3 has 17 residues. The V gene lost 0 bases and the J gene lost 0 bases, with 12 bases spanning the gap. The CDR3 loop reads CASSQDMRPISGNTIYF. Here the CDR3 DNA reads TGTGCCAGCAGCCAAGATATGAGGCCTATCTCTGGAAACACCATATATTTT.

This clonotype was picked up a small number of times. V gene TRBV7-8 combines with J gene TRBJ2-7; weak D call: TRBD1 (6 bases). The CDR3 is 12 amino acids. Trimming cost V 3 bases and J 11 bases, with 14 bases left between them. Germline CDR1 SGHVS, CDR2 FQNEAQ. The CDR3 reads CASSLNREVKYF. In nucleotides, the CDR3 is TGTGCCAGCAGCTTGAACAGGGAAGTGAAGTACTTC.

This clonotype showed up just a few times. The genes are TRBV4-1 and TRBJ2-5; D may match TRBD1 or TRBD2 (5 bases each). Trimming cost V 3 bases and J 3 bases, with 17 bases left between them. The CDR3 contains 16 residues. In germline, CDR1 is MGHRA, CDR2 YSYEKL. CDR3 protein: CASSQGPGAAKETQYF. In DNA form, the CDR3 reads TGCGCCAGCAGCCAGGGCCCCGGGGCGGCCAAAGAGACCCAGTACTTC.

A few counts support this clonotype. The chain carries TRBV9 and TRBJ1-2, with D uncertain. The V end was cut by 2 bases, the J end by 3 bases, with 8 bases between. Germline V lookup: CDR1 SGDLS, CDR2 YYNGEE. The CDR3 is 13 residues long. The CDR3 coding sequence is TGTGCCAGCAGCGTGGGGTATGACTATGGCTACACCTTC. Translation: CASSVGYDYGYTF.

This clonotype was seen a single time. The gene calls are TRBV4-3 and TRBJ1-1, with TRBD1 as a possible D gene (5 bases). V was trimmed by 3 bases and J by 4 bases, leaving 24 bases between them. The length of the CDR3 is 18 residues. Per the germline V gene, CDR1 is LGHNA and CDR2 is YSLEER. In DNA form, the CDR3 reads TGCGCCAGCAGCCACGGGGGGGGTTGGGGGTCTGCGACCACTGAAGCTTTCTTT. Translated, it gives CASSHGGGWGSATTEAFF.

This clonotype is classed as medium-sized. The chain combines TRBV3-1 with TRBJ1-1; no firm D call. V lost 0 bases and J 8 bases, leaving 16 bases between the germline ends. The CDR3 is made up of 15 amino acids. The germline CDR1 and CDR2 sequences are LGHDT and YNNKEL (reference sequence). This CDR3 reads CASSQDASHDREAFF. Written as DNA, the CDR3 is TGTGCCAGCAGCCAAGATGCCTCGCATGATCGCGAAGCTTTCTTT.

This clonotype has a handful of counts. The rearrangement uses TRBV12-3 or TRBV12-4 and TRBJ2-2; D perhaps matches TRBD2 (5 bases). The CDR3 runs to 15 residues. The V end was cut by 3 bases, the J end by 0 bases, with 8 bases between. CDR3 in DNA: TGTGCCAGCAGTTTTCTAGCAACGAACACCGGGGAGCTGTTTTTT. This sequence encodes CASSFLATNTGELFF.

CDR3 sequence reads: CASGRANYGYTF. The CDR3 nucleotides read TGTGCCAGTGGCAGGGCTAACTATGGCTACACCTTC. V is TRBV19 and J is TRBJ1-2; possible D gene TRBD1, 5 bases. This CDR3 has 12 amino acids. Trimming left V 8 bases short and J 0 bases short, with 7 bases between. Germline CDR1 is LNHDA and CDR2 is SQIVND (reference sequence).

This clonotype was observed a few times. The chain couples TRBV28 to TRBJ2-7, with D perhaps matching TRBD1 or TRBD2 (7 bases each). CDR3 length: 13 amino acids. CDR1 is MDHEN and CDR2 is SYDVKM in the germline V gene. V was trimmed by 10 bases and J by 8 bases, leaving 21 bases between them. Here the CDR3 reads CATQSGGRGKQYF. The CDR3 nucleotides read TGTGCCACCCAGTCAGGGGGGAGGGGGAAGCAGTACTTC.

V is TRBV29-1 and J is TRBJ2-3, with 11 bases identical to TRBD2. The CDR3 consists of 16 residues. Germline V gene sequence: CDR1 SQVTM, CDR2 ANQGSEA. The junction had 11 bases not matched to a gene; V was cut back by 2 bases and J by 7 bases. CDR3 DNA sequence: TGCAGCGTTGAACGTCGACTAGCGGGGTTGACATATACGCAGTATTTT. It translates to CSVERRLAGLTYTQYF.

The chain has TRBV7-3 and TRBJ1-2; D is possibly TRBD1 (5 bases). The length of the CDR3 is 13 residues. V was pared by 4 bases and J by 14 bases, with 20 bases between. Germline lookup yields CDR1 SGHTA and CDR2 FQGTGA. This CDR3 reads CASSSRDGPRLTF. The CDR3, as DNA: TGTGCCAGCAGCTCCCGGGACGGCCCGAGGTTAACCTTC.

This clonotype came up many times. The gene calls are TRBV27 and TRBJ1-6; D is perhaps TRBD1 (5 bases). V gave up 3 bases and J gave up 9 bases, with 12 bases separating them. Looked up from germline, CDR1 is MNHEY and CDR2 is SMNVEV (reference sequence). The CDR3 totals 14 residues. The CDR3 spells CASSFSRVGSPLHF. The CDR3 DNA follows: TGTGCCAGCAGTTTCAGCAGGGTTGGTTCACCCCTCCACTTT.

The chain links TRBV5-1 to TRBJ2-1; 11 bases align to TRBD2. This CDR3 region has 16 residues. Germline lookup yields CDR1 SGHRS and CDR2 YFSETQ. V lost 1 base, J lost 7 bases, and 7 bases stayed unmatched. The CDR3 is CASSLTSGGQSNEQFF. In DNA form, the CDR3 reads TGCGCCAGCAGCTTGACTAGCGGGGGCCAATCGAATGAGCAGTTCTTC.

This clonotype was picked up a small number of times. The rearrangement links TRBV12-3 or TRBV12-4 to TRBJ2-4; D may correspond to TRBD1 or TRBD2 (6 bases each). CDR3 size: 17 residues. Trimming cost V 1 base and J 0 bases, with 13 bases left between them. CDR3 sequence: CASSLEGGTPAKNIQYF. The DNA of the CDR3 is TGTGCCAGCAGTTTAGAGGGCGGGACACCAGCCAAAAACATTCAGTACTTC.

In its sample, this clonotype was seen many times. The J gene is TRBJ2-3, the V gene TRBV2, with a possible D match to TRBD2 (6 bases). Per germline, CDR1 SNHLY and CDR2 FYNNEI. CDR3 length equals 15 residues. Trimming left V 5 bases short and J 0 bases short, with 12 bases between. The CDR3 protein is CASSQQGLSTDTQYF. In DNA form, the CDR3 reads TGTGCCAGCAGTCAGCAGGGACTCAGCACAGATACGCAGTATTTT.

This clonotype occurred a few times. CDR3 nucleotides: TGTGCCAGCAGCTTAGGGGAGGCTGAAGCTTTCTTT. Translating it yields CASSLGEAEAFF. This chain links TRBV7-9 with TRBJ1-1; D is unclear. Germline V gives CDR1 SEHNR, CDR2 FQNEAQ (reference sequence). V dropped 1 base and J dropped 6 bases, with 6 bases sitting between them. CDR3 length equals 12 residues.

This clonotype was recorded at least ten times. The chain recombines TRBV29-1 with TRBJ2-1; the match to TRBD1 covers 10 bases. There are 14 residues in the CDR3. The germline V gene has CDR1 SQVTM and CDR2 ANQGSEA. With V trimmed by 5 bases and J by 0 bases, 1 base remained unmatched. The CDR3 region has the DNA TGCAGCGTTAGGGACAGGGGCTCCTACAATGAGCAGTTCTTC. Translated: CSVRDRGSYNEQFF.

This clonotype was detected many times. The chain recombines TRBV5-1 with TRBJ2-7; D call uncertain. The CDR3 extends over 15 amino acids. Trimming took 0 bases from V and 0 from J, leaving 10 bases between them. Germline V gene data show CDR1 as SGHRS and CDR2 as YFSETQ. The CDR3 reads CASSLADVSSYEQYF. The CDR3 DNA reads TGCGCCAGCAGCTTGGCCGACGTGAGCTCCTACGAGCAGTACTTC.

This clonotype was observed a few times. The chain joins TRBV20-1 to TRBJ1-6; 10 positions agree with TRBD1. Germline V gene data show CDR1 as DFQATT and CDR2 as SNEGSKA (reference sequence). CDR3 length equals 15 residues. V dropped 3 bases and J dropped 8; count of bases not matched to a gene: 7. Written as DNA, the CDR3 is TGCAGTGCTAGGGACAGGGGGGTTAAGGATTCACCCCTCCACTTT. Translated, it gives CSARDRGVKDSPLHF.

This clonotype showed up just a few times. The chain couples TRBV19 to TRBJ2-2; D is undetermined. Trimming removed 7 bases at V and 0 bases at J, with 15 bases between. There are 16 residues in the CDR3. From germline, CDR1 is LNHDA and CDR2 SQIVND (reference sequence). The CDR3 is CASNDDGNTNTGELFF. CDR3 coding DNA: TGTGCCAGTAACGATGACGGTAACACGAACACCGGGGAGCTGTTTTTT.

The sample holds many counts of this clonotype. This rearrangement joins TRBV9 to TRBJ1-2, with TRBD1 matching over 9 bases. The J segment lost 4 bases and the V segment lost 4 bases, leaving 8 bases of the junction unmatched. The CDR3 contains 15 residues. Germline CDR1 is SGDLS and CDR2 is YYNGEE. The CDR3 bases are TGTGCCAGCAGCCTCACAGGGGGCGGCAGCTATGGCTACACCTTC. Protein sequence: CASSLTGGGSYGYTF.